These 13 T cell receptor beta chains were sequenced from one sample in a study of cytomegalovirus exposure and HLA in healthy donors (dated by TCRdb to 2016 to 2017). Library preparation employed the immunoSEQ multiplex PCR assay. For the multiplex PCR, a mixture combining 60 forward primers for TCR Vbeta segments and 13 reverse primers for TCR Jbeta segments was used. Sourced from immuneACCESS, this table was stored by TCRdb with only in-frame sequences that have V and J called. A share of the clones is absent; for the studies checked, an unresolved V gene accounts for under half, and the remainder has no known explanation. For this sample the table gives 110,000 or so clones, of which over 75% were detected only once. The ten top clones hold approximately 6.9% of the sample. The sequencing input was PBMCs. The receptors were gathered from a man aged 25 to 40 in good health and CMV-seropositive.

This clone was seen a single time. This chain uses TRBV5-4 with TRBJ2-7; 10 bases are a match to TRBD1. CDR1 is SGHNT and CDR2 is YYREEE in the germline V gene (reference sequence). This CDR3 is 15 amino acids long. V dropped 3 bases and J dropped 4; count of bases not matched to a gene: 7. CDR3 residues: CASSSGTGEGYEQYF. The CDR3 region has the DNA TGTGCCAGCAGCTCTGGGACAGGGGAGGGGTACGAGCAGTACTTC. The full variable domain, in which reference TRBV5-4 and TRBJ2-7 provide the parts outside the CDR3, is ETGVTQSPTHLIKTRGQQVTLRCSSQSGHNTVSWYQQALGQGPQFIFQYYREEENGRGNFPPRFSGLQFPNYSSELNVNALELDDSALYLCASSSGTGEGYEQYFGPGTRLTVT.

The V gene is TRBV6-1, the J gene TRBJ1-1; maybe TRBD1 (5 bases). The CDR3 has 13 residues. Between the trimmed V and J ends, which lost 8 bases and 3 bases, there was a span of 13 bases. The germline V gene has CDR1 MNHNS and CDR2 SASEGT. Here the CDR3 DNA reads TGTGCCAGCCTAAGGGGTTTGGACACTGAAGCTTTCTTT. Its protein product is CASLRGLDTEAFF.

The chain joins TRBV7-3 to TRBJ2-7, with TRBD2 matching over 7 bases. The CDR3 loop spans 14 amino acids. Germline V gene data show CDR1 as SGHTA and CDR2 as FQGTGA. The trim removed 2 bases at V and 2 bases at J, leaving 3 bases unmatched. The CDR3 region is CASSLASGPYEQYF. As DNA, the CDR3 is TGTGCCAGCAGCTTAGCTAGCGGCCCCTACGAGCAGTACTTC.

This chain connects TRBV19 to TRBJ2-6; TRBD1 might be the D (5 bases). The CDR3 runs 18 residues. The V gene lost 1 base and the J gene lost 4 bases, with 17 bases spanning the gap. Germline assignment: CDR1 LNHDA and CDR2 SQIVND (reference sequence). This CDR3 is CASSIGSGLGLGANVLTF. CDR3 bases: TGTGCCAGTAGTATAGGGTCAGGCTTGGGGCTAGGGGCCAACGTCCTGACTTTC.

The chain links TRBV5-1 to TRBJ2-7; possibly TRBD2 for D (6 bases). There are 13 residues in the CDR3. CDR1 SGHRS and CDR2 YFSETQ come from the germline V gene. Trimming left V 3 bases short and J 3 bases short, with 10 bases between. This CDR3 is CASSSRGSYEQYF. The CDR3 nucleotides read TGCGCCAGCAGCTCCCGGGGGAGCTACGAGCAGTACTTC.

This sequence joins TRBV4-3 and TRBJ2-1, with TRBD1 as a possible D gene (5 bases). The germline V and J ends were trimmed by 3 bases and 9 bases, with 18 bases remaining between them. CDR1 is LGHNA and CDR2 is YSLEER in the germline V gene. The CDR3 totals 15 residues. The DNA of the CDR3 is TGCGCCAGCAGCCATCTCCCCCAGGGTAGGGGTGAGCAGTTCTTC. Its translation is CASSHLPQGRGEQFF.

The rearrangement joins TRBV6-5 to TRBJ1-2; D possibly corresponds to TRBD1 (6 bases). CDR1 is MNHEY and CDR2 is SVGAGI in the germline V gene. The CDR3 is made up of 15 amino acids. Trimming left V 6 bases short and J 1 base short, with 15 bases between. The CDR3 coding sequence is TGTGCCAGCAGCCTAACAGGGAGCGGTAACTATGGCTACACCTTC. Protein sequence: CASSLTGSGNYGYTF.

CDR3 region: CASSLRGPGEGEQYF. The CDR3 coding sequence is TGTGCCAGCAGCTTAAGGGGTCCAGGGGAAGGGGAGCAGTACTTC. This rearrangement joins TRBV7-3 to TRBJ2-7; D might be TRBD1 (6 bases). CDR3 length equals 15 residues. The V and J ends lost 1 base and 7 bases respectively, with 17 bases between them. The germline CDR1 and CDR2 sequences are SGHTA and FQGTGA.

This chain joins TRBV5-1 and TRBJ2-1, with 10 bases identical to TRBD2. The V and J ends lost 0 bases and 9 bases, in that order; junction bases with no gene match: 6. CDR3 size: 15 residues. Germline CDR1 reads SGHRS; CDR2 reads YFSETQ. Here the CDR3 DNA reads TGCGCCAGCAGCTTGGCAGCGGGGGGGCCTATTGAGCAGTTCTTC. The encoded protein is CASSLAAGGPIEQFF.

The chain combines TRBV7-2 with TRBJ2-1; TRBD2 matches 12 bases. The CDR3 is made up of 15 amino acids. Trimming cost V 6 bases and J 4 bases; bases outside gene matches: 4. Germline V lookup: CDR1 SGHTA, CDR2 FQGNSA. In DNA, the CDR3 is TGTGCCAGCAGAGGACTAGCGGGGATTTACAATGAGCAGTTCTTC. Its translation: CASRGLAGIYNEQFF.

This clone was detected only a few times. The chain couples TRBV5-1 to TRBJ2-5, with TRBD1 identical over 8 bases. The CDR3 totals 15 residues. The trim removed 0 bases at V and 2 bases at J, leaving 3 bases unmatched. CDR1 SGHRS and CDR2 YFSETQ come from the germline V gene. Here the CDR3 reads CASSLDRGEQETQYF. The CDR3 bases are TGCGCCAGCAGCTTGGACAGGGGGGAACAAGAGACCCAGTACTTC.

CDR3 amino acids: CAWIRRGIGELFF. The CDR3 bases are TGTGCCTGGATTAGGCGGGGGATCGGGGAGCTGTTTTTT. The rearrangement joins TRBV30 to TRBJ2-2; 7 bases agree with TRBD2. Per germline, CDR1 GTSNPN and CDR2 SVGIG (reference sequence). This CDR3 is built from 13 residues. The ends lost 4 bases at V and 7 bases at J; junction bases unmatched: 6.

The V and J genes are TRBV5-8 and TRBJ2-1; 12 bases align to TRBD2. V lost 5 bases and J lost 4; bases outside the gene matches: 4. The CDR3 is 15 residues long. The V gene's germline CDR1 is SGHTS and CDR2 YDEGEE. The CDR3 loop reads CASRLGLAGYNEQFF. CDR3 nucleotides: TGTGCCAGCAGGCTGGGACTAGCGGGTTACAATGAGCAGTTCTTC.